This entry lists 18 T cell receptor beta chains sequenced from one sample in a study of T-cell memory formation after mild COVID-19. Using its own MiXCR run on the 5' RACE reads, TCRdb lists one record per CDR3 protein. Of 300,000 to 400,000 distinct CDR3 sequences listed, roughly 15% are singletons. Sequencing was carried out using PBMCs or a T cell subset sorted from them (not recorded which). The source is a man aged 18 to 29 who had mild COVID-19 (a few samples of this study predate the infection). Cell type and time point are not known.

The chain combines TRBV9 with TRBJ1-2; maybe TRBD1 (5 bases). The CDR3 has 13 residues. With 0 bases removed from V and 7 bases from J, the gap between germline ends came to 10 bases. The germline gives CDR1 SGDLS, CDR2 YYNGEE. The CDR3 nucleotides read TGTGCCAGCAGCGTAGATGGGGGAGCTGGCTACACCTTC. Protein: CASSVDGGAGYTF.

The rearrangement uses TRBV6-2 or TRBV6-3 and TRBJ1-1, with a possible D match to TRBD1 (5 bases). From germline, CDR1 is MNHEY and CDR2 SVGEGT. Trimming took off 5 bases at V and 0 bases at J, with 13 bases between the two ends. This CDR3 comprises 15 residues. CDR3 DNA sequence: TGTGCCAGCAGTGGGTCCGGGGGTTTGAACACTGAAGCTTTCTTT. Amino acid sequence: CASSGSGGLNTEAFF.

This clonotype was seen a handful of times. V gene TRBV6-1 combines with J gene TRBJ1-2, with TRBD1 identical over 7 bases. The CDR3 has 17 residues. Trimming took 4 bases from V and 5 from J; bases not matched to a gene: 16. CDR1 is MNHNS, CDR2 SASEGT, per germline. This chain's CDR3 is CASSVSRDSLDGYGYTF. As DNA, the CDR3 is TGTGCCAGCAGTGTGTCCCGGGACAGCCTAGATGGTTATGGCTACACCTTC.

Many counts were recorded for this clonotype. The chain uses TRBV11-2 and TRBJ1-6; no clear D. The CDR3 is made up of 14 amino acids. The germline CDR1 and CDR2 sequences are SGHAT and FQNNGV. Trimming shortened V by 3 bases and J by 10 bases, and 13 bases separated the two germline ends. DNA of the CDR3: TGTGCCAGCAGCTTGAGGTCCGGGGTCTCACCCCTCCACTTT. This codes for CASSLRSGVSPLHF.

This rearrangement joins TRBV12-5 to TRBJ2-1; 8 nucleotides align to TRBD2. Per germline, CDR1 LGHNT and CDR2 FRNRAP. This CDR3 region has 14 residues. V was pared by 5 bases and J by 4 bases, with 4 bases of the junction left unmatched. CDR3 sequence reads: CASGPGGAYNEQFF. CDR3 sequence (DNA): TGTGCTAGTGGTCCCGGGGGGGCTTACAATGAGCAGTTCTTC. Full variable domain (outside the CDR3, taken from reference TRBV12-5 and TRBJ2-1): DARVTQTPRHKVTEMGQEVTMRCQPILGHNTVFWYRQTMMQGLELLAYFRNRAPLDDSGMPKDRFSAEMPDATLATLKIQPSEPRDSAVYFCASGPGGAYNEQFFGPGTRLTVL.

This chain connects TRBV28 to TRBJ2-2; possibly TRBD2 for D (7 bases). The CDR3 is made up of 13 amino acids. The germline gives CDR1 MDHEN, CDR2 SYDVKM. This chain's CDR3 is CAARGLNTGELFF. The CDR3 bases are TGTGCTGCGCGGGGGCTGAACACCGGGGAGCTGTTTTTT.

This clonotype occurred many times. The J gene is TRBJ2-3, the V gene TRBV4-3; 9 nucleotides line up with TRBD2. Germline CDR1 is LGHNA and CDR2 is YSLEER. V shed 3 bases and J 12 bases; nucleotides not matched to a gene: 7. This CDR3 is 13 amino acids long. The CDR3 is CASSHVGLAAQYF. The DNA of the CDR3 is TGCGCCAGCAGCCATGTGGGACTAGCCGCCCAGTATTTT.

This CDR3 is CASSQEAPTRINTGELFF. In DNA form, the CDR3 reads TGCGCCAGCAGCCAAGAGGCTCCGACTCGGATAAACACCGGGGAGCTGTTTTTT. The chain combines TRBV4-3 with TRBJ2-2; no firm D call. Germline CDR1 LGHNA, CDR2 YSLEER. CDR3 size: 18 residues. Trimming pared 0 bases from V and 2 bases from J, leaving 16 bases between.

CDR3 loop: CSAWPGGEAKNIQYF. CDR3 coding DNA: TGCAGTGCTTGGCCGGGGGGGGAAGCCAAAAACATTCAGTACTTC. The chain employs TRBV20-1 and TRBJ2-4; the match to TRBD2 covers 8 bases. The CDR3 extends over 15 amino acids. The germline V gene encodes CDR1 DFQATT and CDR2 SNEGSKA (reference sequence). V dropped 5 bases and J dropped 0; count of bases not matched to a gene: 6.

The DNA of the CDR3 is TGTGCCAGCAGCTTGGGGGGGGACCTTTACAATGAGCAGTTCTTC. Translating it yields CASSLGGDLYNEQFF. This rearrangement joins TRBV7-3 to TRBJ2-1; 7 nucleotides agree with TRBD2. V lost 3 bases, J lost 4 bases, and 6 bases stayed unmatched. The CDR3 extends over 15 amino acids. In germline, CDR1 is SGHTA, CDR2 FQGTGA. Full variable domain (rest looked up from reference TRBV7-3 and TRBJ2-1): GAGVSQTPSNKVTEKGKYVELRCDPISGHTALYWYRQSLGQGPEFLIYFQGTGAADDSGLPNDRFFAVRPEGSVSTLKIQRTERGDSAVYLCASSLGGDLYNEQFFGPGTRLTVL.

This chain joins TRBV4-1 and TRBJ2-7; no firm D call. V was shortened by 2 bases and J by 1 base, with 12 bases between the two germline ends. The CDR3 consists of 15 residues. Germline V lookup: CDR1 MGHRA, CDR2 YSYEKL. As DNA, the CDR3 is TGCGCCAGCAGCCAAACTGACCAGAGATCCTACGAGCAGTACTTC. It yields the protein CASSQTDQRSYEQYF.

This clonotype was detected many times. In DNA, the CDR3 is TGTGCCAGCAGCTTGGCCCCGGACATGGATACGCAGTATTTT. Amino acid sequence: CASSLAPDMDTQYF. The rearrangement links TRBV5-5 to TRBJ2-3; possibly TRBD1 for D (5 bases). The V and J ends lost 0 bases and 6 bases respectively, with 11 bases between them. Germline CDR1 and CDR2: SGHKS and YYEKEE (reference sequence). The CDR3 loop spans 14 amino acids.

The gene calls are TRBV5-1 and TRBJ2-5; D is tentatively TRBD1 or TRBD2 (5 bases each). This CDR3 is 14 amino acids long. Germline assignment: CDR1 SGHRS and CDR2 YFSETQ. The V end was cut by 2 bases, the J end by 1 base, with 9 bases between. In DNA form, the CDR3 reads TGCGCCAGCAGCTTAGGGGACCCCCAAGAGACCCAGTACTTC. This translates into CASSLGDPQETQYF.

The J gene is TRBJ1-2, the V gene TRBV7-8; TRBD1 might be the D (5 bases). The V end was cut by 4 bases, the J end by 0 bases, with 21 bases between. The CDR3 length is 18 residues. The V gene's germline CDR1 is SGHVS and CDR2 FQNEAQ. The CDR3 region is CASSWALGVGSPNYGYTF. The CDR3 nucleotides are TGTGCCAGCAGCTGGGCCTTGGGGGTTGGAAGCCCTAACTATGGCTACACCTTC.

Only a few counts were recorded for this clonotype. The chain joins TRBV29-1 to TRBJ2-3; 7 positions match TRBD2. Trimming at V came to 3 bases and at J to 5 bases, leaving 14 bases not matched to a gene. The CDR3 is made up of 16 amino acids. Germline V lookup: CDR1 SQVTM, CDR2 ANQGSEA. This CDR3 reads CSVDQPQGWEGDTQYF. The CDR3 DNA follows: TGCAGCGTTGATCAACCCCAGGGATGGGAGGGAGATACGCAGTATTTT.

The gene calls are TRBV4-3 and TRBJ1-5; 9 bases are shared with TRBD1. The germline gives CDR1 LGHNA, CDR2 YSLEER. The CDR3 sequence is 14 residues long. After removal of 1 base from V and 6 bases from J, the junction contained 1 base not matched to a gene. CDR3 DNA: TGCGCCAGCAGCCAAGGGACAGGGGTTCAGCCCCAGCATTTT. Protein sequence: CASSQGTGVQPQHF.

The J gene is TRBJ2-5, the V gene TRBV2; D is perhaps TRBD1 (5 bases). V was cut by 5 bases and J by 5 bases, with 15 bases left in between. CDR3 length: 14 residues. Germline V gene lookup returns CDR1 SNHLY and CDR2 FYNNEI. The CDR3 protein is CASSRGGLSETQYF. CDR3 nucleotide sequence: TGTGCCAGCAGTAGGGGCGGTCTTTCGGAGACCCAGTACTTC.

This clonotype was seen a handful of times. The chain has TRBV2 and TRBJ2-3, with D uncertain. The CDR3 length is 11 residues. Germline V gives CDR1 SNHLY, CDR2 FYNNEI. The V end was cut by 7 bases, the J end by 3 bases, with 5 bases between. The CDR3 here is CASMETDTQYF. The DNA for the CDR3 is TGTGCCAGCATGGAAACAGATACGCAGTATTTT.